Below, 26 T cell receptor beta chains from the same sample are listed, as sequenced in a study of CD4 and CD8 cells across lung adenocarcinoma regions. Each CDR3 protein gets one entry after TCRdb re-called the PCR reads with MiXCR. The sample has tens of thousands of distinct CDR3 sequences; 40% to 60% are singletons. Sequenced: CD8+ T cells from the center of a lung tumor. The source of these receptors is a male donor with lung adenocarcinoma. The CD4 and CD8 labels of this study may be unreliable.

Details on this clonotype: The junction shows a germline mismatch at one end, possibly a read error. This chain uses TRBV10-1 with TRBJ2-3; either TRBD1 or TRBD2 may supply D (6 bases each). The CDR3 covers 16 residues. Germline-derived CDR1 and CDR2 are WNHNN and SYGVQD (reference sequence). The chain's CDR3 is CASRGIGGGTTETQYF. In nucleotides, the CDR3 is TGCGCCAGCAGGGGGATAGGGGGAGGAACCACAGAGACGCAGTATTTC.

This clonotype was found many times. V and J are TRBV6-1 and TRBJ2-5; TRBD1 or TRBD2 may be the D gene (5 bases each). Trimming took 8 bases from V and 11 from J, leaving 18 bases between them. The CDR3 is made up of 12 amino acids. Germline CDR1 MNHNS, CDR2 SASEGT. CDR3 residues: CASHEGSLAQYF. CDR3 sequence (DNA): TGTGCCAGCCACGAGGGGAGCCTGGCGCAGTACTTC.

This clonotype showed up just a few times. The CDR3 reads CASSLETSAHTGQFF. The CDR3 bases are TGTGCCAGCAGCTTAGAGACTAGCGCACATACGGGGCAGTTCTTC. The V gene is TRBV11-2, the J gene TRBJ2-1, with TRBD2 matching 8 bases. The CDR3 spans 15 residues. Unmatched junction bases numbered 10, after V lost 0 bases and J lost 12 bases. Germline V gene lookup returns CDR1 SGHAT and CDR2 FQNNGV.

A remark on this clonotype: Relative to the germline gene, one junction end is altered; a read error may explain this. The chain links TRBV6-5 to TRBJ2-3; 7 bases line up with TRBD1. Per the germline V gene, CDR1 is MNHEY and CDR2 is SVGAGI. The CDR3 loop spans 14 amino acids. The CDR3 loop is CASSYSGGKDIQYF. The CDR3 DNA is TGTGCCAGCAGTTACTCAGGGGGCAAAGATATTCAGTACTTT.

By share, this clonotype counts as medium-sized. The J gene is TRBJ2-1, the V gene TRBV10-3; 10 bases map to TRBD1. CDR3 length: 13 amino acids. Germline lookup yields CDR1 ENHRY and CDR2 SYGVKD. With V trimmed by 10 bases and J by 5 bases, 5 bases remained unmatched. CDR3 sequence (DNA): TGTGCCACCCGACAGGGGGCCAACAATGAGCAGTTCTTC. The encoded protein is CATRQGANNEQFF.

Regarding this clonotype: At one end the junction does not follow the germline gene, possibly because of a read error. The chain is built from TRBV6-1 and TRBJ2-3, with D perhaps given as TRBD1 or TRBD2 (6 bases each). Germline CDR1 is MNHNS and CDR2 is SASEGT. The CDR3 covers 16 residues. Here the CDR3 reads CASGGAGGRDRDTQYF. CDR3 DNA: TGTGCCAGCGGGGGAGCCGGGGGCCGGGACCGGGATACGCAGTACTTT.

This clonotype was observed at least ten times. A much bigger clone sits one base away, suggesting this may be a read error. This chain uses TRBV6-1 with TRBJ2-5; D uncertain. Deletions cut 0 bases from V and 11 bases from J, with 16 bases between. This CDR3 contains 14 residues. From germline, CDR1 is MNHNS and CDR2 SASEGT. This CDR3 is CASSEAWSTGEQYF. CDR3 DNA: TGTGCCAGCAGTGAAGCGTGGAGCACGGGTGAGCAGTACTTC.

This clonotype is medium-sized within its sample. The chain employs TRBV6-1 and TRBJ2-1; 9 nucleotides line up with TRBD1. The length of the CDR3 is 16 residues. Trimming at V came to 6 bases and at J to 3 bases, leaving 9 bases not matched to a gene. Germline CDR1 reads MNHNS; CDR2 reads SASEGT. The CDR3: CASRGSGTGNYNEQFF. CDR3 DNA sequence: TGTGCCAGCAGGGGAAGCGGGACAGGGAACTACAATGAGCAGTTCTTC.

The table lists this clonotype with many counts. The chain joins TRBV7-2 to TRBJ2-3, with a possible D match to TRBD2 (6 bases). This CDR3 has 15 residues. V lost 2 bases and J lost 0, with 9 bases in between. In germline, CDR1 is SGHTA, CDR2 FQGNSA. The CDR3 spells CASSLWGDSTDTQYF. In nucleotides, the CDR3 is TGTGCCAGCAGCTTATGGGGGGACAGCACAGATACGCAGTATTTT.

At least ten counts were recorded for this clonotype. For the CDR3, the DNA is TGTGCCAGCAGTGACCGGCGGGGGACTGACGAGCAGTACTTC. Translation gives CASSDRRGTDEQYF. The V and J genes are TRBV6-1 and TRBJ2-7; the match to TRBD2 covers 7 bases. There are 14 residues in the CDR3. CDR1 and CDR2 (germline): MNHNS, SASEGT. V lost 3 bases to trimming and J lost 5 bases; unmatched junction nucleotides: 7.

This clonotype was detected ten times or more. The rearrangement uses TRBV10-1 and TRBJ2-2; TRBD2 is a possible D gene (5 bases). V shed 5 bases and J shed 0 bases, with 7 bases lying between them. CDR3 length equals 14 residues. The V gene's germline CDR1 is WNHNN and CDR2 SYGVQD (reference sequence). CDR3 coding DNA: TGCGCCAGCAGTAGGACTCCGAACACCGGGGAGCTGTTTTTT. Translation gives CASSRTPNTGELFF.

This clonotype was counted between two and nine times. CDR3 DNA: TGTGCCAGCAGCTTAGTCCCAGATACGCAGTATTTT. Its protein product is CASSLVPDTQYF. The chain employs TRBV11-2 and TRBJ2-3; unclear D gene. This CDR3 has 12 amino acids. From germline, CDR1 is SGHAT and CDR2 FQNNGV. With 1 base removed from V and 4 bases from J, the gap between germline ends came to 3 bases. Based on the CDR3 plus reference TRBV11-2 and TRBJ2-3, the full variable domain is EAGVAQSPRYKIIEKRQSVAFWCNPISGHATLYWYQQILGQGPKLLIQFQNNGVVDDSQLPKDRFSAERLKGVDSTLKIQPAKLEDSAVYLCASSLVPDTQYFGPGTRLTVL.

The chain combines TRBV6-5 with TRBJ2-5, with 7 positions matching TRBD1. The CDR3 runs to 15 residues. With 9 bases clipped from V and 11 bases from J, the junction kept 21 bases outside the gene matches. Per germline, CDR1 MNHEY and CDR2 SVGAGI. The DNA for the CDR3 is TGTGCCAGGGGTTACGGGACAGCCATCAAAGATACGCAGTACTTC. Protein product: CARGYGTAIKDTQYF.

This clonotype appeared a few times. The CDR3, as DNA: TGTGCCAGCAGTTCCCTAGCGGGAGGCACAGATACGCAGTATTTT. Translation: CASSSLAGGTDTQYF. This sequence joins TRBV6-4 and TRBJ2-3; 10 nucleotides match TRBD2. This CDR3 contains 15 residues. Germline V CDR1 and CDR2: MRHNA, SNTAGT. The V gene end was trimmed by 5 bases and the J gene end by 1 base; junction bases not matched to a gene: 3.

The V and J genes are TRBV6-1 and TRBJ1-2, with 8 bases identical to TRBD1. The V gene's germline CDR1 is MNHNS and CDR2 SASEGT. The ends lost 6 bases at V and 7 bases at J; junction bases unmatched: 4. The CDR3 covers 12 residues. CDR3 loop: CASRTGVVGYTF. CDR3 DNA sequence: TGTGCCAGCAGGACAGGGGTAGTTGGCTACACCTTC.

This clonotype has a count of ten or more. The genes are TRBV6-1 and TRBJ2-7, with 7 bases fitting TRBD1. CDR1 MNHNS and CDR2 SASEGT come from the germline V gene. Trimming removed 7 bases from V and 12 bases from J; junction bases left unmatched: 9. There are 11 residues in the CDR3. The CDR3 DNA reads TGTGCCAGCAATCAAGACAGGGATGGGTACTTC. Its translation is CASNQDRDGYF.

Details on this clonotype: At one boundary the junction diverges from the germline segment, which might be a read error. This chain connects TRBV10-1 to TRBJ2-5, with D tentatively TRBD1 (6 bases). The CDR3 contains 16 residues. The V gene's germline CDR1 is WNHNN and CDR2 SYGVQD (reference sequence). The CDR3 reads CASSAIGGRDTETQYF. CDR3 sequence (DNA): TGCGCCAGCAGTGCGATAGGGGGACGTGACACAGAGACGCAGTACTTC.

The chain joins TRBV27 to TRBJ2-2; possible D gene TRBD1, 6 bases. The J call may not be correct, given that the DNA end is closer to TRBJ2-3. The CDR3 is made up of 13 amino acids. In germline, CDR1 is MNHEY, CDR2 SMNVEV (reference sequence). In DNA, the CDR3 is TGTGCCAGCAGTTTACCAGGGGCAGAGGAGCAGTATTTT. Translating it yields CASSLPGAEEQYF.

A few counts support this clonotype. The chain has TRBV6-1 and TRBJ2-3; possible D gene TRBD2, 6 bases. The CDR3 covers 16 residues. V lost 0 bases and J 1 base, leaving 11 bases between the germline ends. CDR1 and CDR2 from the germline V gene are MNHNS and SASEGT. The CDR3: CASSEARRGRTDTQYF. DNA for the CDR3: TGTGCCAGCAGTGAAGCTCGGAGGGGACGCACAGATACGCAGTATTTT.

On this clonotype: An end of the junction does not agree with germline; a read error may underlie this. V usage is TRBV6-1 and J usage is TRBJ2-4, with D perhaps matching TRBD2 (6 bases). Germline CDR1 is MNHNS and CDR2 is SASEGT. The CDR3 loop spans 16 amino acids. The DNA of the CDR3 is TGTGCCAGCAGCGACGCGGGGACGGGAGCCAAGGACACGCAGTATTTC. Protein sequence: CASSDAGTGAKDTQYF.

This chain connects TRBV3-1 to TRBJ2-3; D tentatively reads TRBD1 or TRBD2 (5 bases each). V was shortened by 5 bases and J by 10 bases, with 13 bases between the two germline ends. This CDR3 spans 12 amino acids. Germline values: CDR1 LGHDT, CDR2 YNNKEL (reference sequence). The CDR3 DNA sequence: TGTGCCAGCAGCTTCCGGGACCGAGCGCAGTATTTT. Residues: CASSFRDRAQYF.

The sample holds many counts of this clonotype. The V and J genes are TRBV6-1 and TRBJ1-2; unclear D gene. Trimming took 0 bases from V and 4 from J, leaving 9 bases between them. Germline-derived CDR1 and CDR2 are MNHNS and SASEGT. The CDR3 extends over 14 amino acids. DNA of the CDR3: TGTGCCAGCAGTGAAGCGCCCGGGTTCTATGGCTACACCTTC. Translated: CASSEAPGFYGYTF.

This clonotype was counted many times. This chain connects TRBV14 to TRBJ2-5; D is perhaps TRBD2 (5 bases). The CDR3 loop spans 14 amino acids. Germline CDR1 SGHDN, CDR2 FVKESK. The V end was cut by 2 bases, the J end by 0 bases, with 7 bases between. The CDR3 loop is CASSQWRDQETQYF. In DNA, the CDR3 is TGTGCCAGCAGCCAATGGCGGGACCAAGAGACCCAGTACTTC.

This clonotype was observed many times. This rearrangement joins TRBV6-1 to TRBJ1-2; weak D call: TRBD1 (5 bases). Germline loops: CDR1 MNHNS, CDR2 SASEGT. V lost 3 bases and J 5 bases, leaving 10 bases between the germline ends. CDR3 length: 13 residues. In nucleotides, the CDR3 is TGTGCCAGCAGTGAGTCAGGGCCTTATGGCTACACCTTC. This sequence encodes CASSESGPYGYTF.

For this clonotype: An end of the junction does not agree with germline; a read error may underlie this. The chain has TRBV6-1 and TRBJ2-1; 8 bases are a match to TRBD2. CDR1 and CDR2 from the germline V gene are MNHNS and SASEGT. The CDR3 sequence is 15 residues long. The CDR3 DNA sequence: TGTGCCAGCAGTAGCGGGAGTGGGACCTACAATGAGCAGTTTTTC. Its protein product is CASSSGSGTYNEQFF.

In the case of this clonotype: Its ends do not fully match the called genes, so a read error is possible. The chain combines TRBV6-1 with TRBJ2-3; either TRBD1 or TRBD2 may fit D (5 bases each). The CDR3 has 15 amino acids. From germline, CDR1 is MNHNS and CDR2 SASEGT. The CDR3: CARSGRADGTGTQFF. CDR3 sequence (DNA): TGTGCCAGGAGCGGACGGGCGGATGGGACCGGGACGCAGTTTTTT.